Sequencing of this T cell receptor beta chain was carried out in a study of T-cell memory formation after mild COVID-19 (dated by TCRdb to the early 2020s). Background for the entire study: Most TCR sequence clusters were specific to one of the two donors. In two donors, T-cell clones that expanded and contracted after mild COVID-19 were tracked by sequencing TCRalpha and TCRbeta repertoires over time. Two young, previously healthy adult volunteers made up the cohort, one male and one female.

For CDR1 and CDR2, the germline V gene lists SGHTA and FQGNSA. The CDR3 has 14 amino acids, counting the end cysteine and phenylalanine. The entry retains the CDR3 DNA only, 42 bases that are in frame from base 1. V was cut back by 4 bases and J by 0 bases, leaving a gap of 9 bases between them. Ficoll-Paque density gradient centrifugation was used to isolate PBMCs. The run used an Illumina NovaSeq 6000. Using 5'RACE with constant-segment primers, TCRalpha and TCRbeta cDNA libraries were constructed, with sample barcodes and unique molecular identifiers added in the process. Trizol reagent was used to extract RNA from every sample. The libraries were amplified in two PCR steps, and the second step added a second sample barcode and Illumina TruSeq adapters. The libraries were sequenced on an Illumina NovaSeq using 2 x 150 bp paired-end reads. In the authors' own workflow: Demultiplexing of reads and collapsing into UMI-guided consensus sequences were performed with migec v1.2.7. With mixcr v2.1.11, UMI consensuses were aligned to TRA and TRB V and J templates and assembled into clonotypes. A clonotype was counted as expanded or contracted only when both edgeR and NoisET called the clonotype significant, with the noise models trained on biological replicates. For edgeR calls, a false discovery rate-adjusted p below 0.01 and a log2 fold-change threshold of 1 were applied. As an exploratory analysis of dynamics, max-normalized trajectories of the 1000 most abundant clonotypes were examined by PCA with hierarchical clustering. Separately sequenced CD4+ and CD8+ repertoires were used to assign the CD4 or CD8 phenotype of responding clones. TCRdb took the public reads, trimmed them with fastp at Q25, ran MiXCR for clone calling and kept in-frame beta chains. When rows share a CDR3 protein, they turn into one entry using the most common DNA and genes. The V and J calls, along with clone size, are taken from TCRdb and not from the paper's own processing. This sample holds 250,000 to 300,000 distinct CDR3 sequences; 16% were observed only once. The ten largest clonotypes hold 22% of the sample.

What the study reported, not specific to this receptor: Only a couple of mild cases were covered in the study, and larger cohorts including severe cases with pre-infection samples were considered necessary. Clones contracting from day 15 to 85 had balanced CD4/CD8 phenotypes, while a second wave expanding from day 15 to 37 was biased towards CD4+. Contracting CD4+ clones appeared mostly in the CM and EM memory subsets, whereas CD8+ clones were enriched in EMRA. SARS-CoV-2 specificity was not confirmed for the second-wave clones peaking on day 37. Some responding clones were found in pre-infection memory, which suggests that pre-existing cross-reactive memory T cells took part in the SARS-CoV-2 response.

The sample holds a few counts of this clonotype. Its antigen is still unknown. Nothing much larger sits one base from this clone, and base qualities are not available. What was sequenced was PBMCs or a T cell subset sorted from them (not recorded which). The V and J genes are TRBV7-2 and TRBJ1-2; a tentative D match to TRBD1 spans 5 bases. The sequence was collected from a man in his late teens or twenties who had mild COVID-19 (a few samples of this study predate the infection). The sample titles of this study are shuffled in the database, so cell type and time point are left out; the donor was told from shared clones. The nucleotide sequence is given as TGTGCCAGCAGCTCAGGGCCAGCTAACTATGGCTACACCTTC. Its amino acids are CASSSGPANYGYTF. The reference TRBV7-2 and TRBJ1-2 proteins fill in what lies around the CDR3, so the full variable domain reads GAGVSQSPSNKVTEKGKDVELRCDPISGHTALYWYRQSLGQGLEFLIYFQGNSAPDKSGLPSDRFSAERTGGSVSTLTIQRTQQEDSAVYLCASSSGPANYGYTFGSGTRLTVV.